This is a list of T cell receptor beta chains from one sample in a study of early T cells in non-severe SARS-CoV-2 infection. Via MiXCR, TCRdb re-called the 5' RACE reads, giving one row per CDR3 protein. The table records tens of thousands of distinct CDR3 sequences, about 12% of them present only once. The sequenced material came from whole blood. These receptors came from an adult who was a healthcare worker with PCR-confirmed SARS-CoV-2 infection or an uninfected control (not recorded which). CDR3s include the opening cysteine and the closing phenylalanine or tryptophan. A D gene is named only where the DNA matches it firmly. Rows may omit the clone size; those that give it use once, few, many or a size class.

TRBV6-6	TRBJ2-3	many	-	CASSYSGDSSTDTQYF	TGTGCCAGCAGTTACTCAGGCGATTCTAGCACAGATACGCAGTATTTT
TRBV20-1	TRBJ2-7	-	TRBD2	CSARDPASGNEQYF	TGCAGTGCTAGAGATCCAGCTAGCGGTAACGAGCAGTACTTC
TRBV7-2	TRBJ2-5	-	-	CASSSWAKETQYF	TGTGCCAGCAGCTCCTGGGCGAAAGAGACCCAGTACTTC
TRBV20-1	TRBJ1-1	many	-	CSAREQTTEAFF	TGCAGTGCTAGAGAGCAGACCACTGAAGCTTTCTTT
TRBV29-1	TRBJ2-5	many	-	CSVGEETQYF	TGCAGCGTTGGGGAAGAGACCCAGTACTTC
TRBV11-2	TRBJ2-7	many	TRBD1	CASRITTGTAYEQYF	TGTGCCAGCAGAATCACAACCGGGACAGCTTACGAGCAGTACTTC
TRBV6-2/TRBV6-3	TRBJ2-7	many	TRBD1	CATQGTAVEQYF	TGTGCCACCCAAGGGACAGCGGTAGAGCAGTACTTC
TRBV7-3	TRBJ1-1	many	TRBD1	CASSPMGQENTEAFF	TGTGCCAGCAGCCCCATGGGACAGGAAAACACTGAAGCTTTCTTT
TRBV5-1	TRBJ2-3	many	-	CASRWGVATDTQYF	TGCGCCAGCAGGTGGGGAGTTGCGACAGATACGCAGTATTTT
TRBV20-1	TRBJ2-1	-	-	CSPRSYSYNEQFF	TGCAGTCCTCGGTCCTACTCCTACAATGAGCAGTTCTTC
TRBV20-1	TRBJ2-6	-	-	CSARGAGGSGANVLTF	TGCAGTGCTAGAGGGGCGGGTGGCTCTGGGGCCAACGTCCTGACTTTC
TRBV10-1	TRBJ2-2	-	-	CASRQYTNTGELFF	TGCGCCAGCAGACAGTACACGAACACCGGGGAGCTGTTTTTT
TRBV28	TRBJ2-1	-	TRBD1	CASSTGGANNEQFF	TGTGCCAGCAGTACAGGGGGCGCCAACAATGAGCAGTTCTTC
TRBV28	TRBJ2-1	-	-	CASSLAQNNEQFF	TGTGCCAGCAGTTTGGCCCAGAACAATGAGCAGTTCTTC
TRBV6-1	TRBJ2-3	few	TRBD2	CASSEPPVRLAVTDTQYF	TGTGCCAGCAGTGAACCCCCCGTGAGGCTAGCGGTCACAGATACGCAGTATTTT
TRBV12-3/TRBV12-4	TRBJ1-1	few	-	CASSASSGGTEAFF	TGTGCCAGCAGTGCTTCAAGTGGGGGGACAGAAGCTTTCTTT
TRBV20-1	TRBJ2-1	-	-	CSASGTRDEQFF	TGCAGTGCCTCAGGGACCCGCGATGAGCAGTTCTTC
TRBV7-9	TRBJ2-3	many	TRBD1	CASSPRQGLTDTQYF	TGTGCCAGCAGCCCCCGACAGGGATTGACAGATACGCAGTATTTT
TRBV10-1	TRBJ2-5	-	-	CASSESAQIGQETQYF	TGCGCCAGCAGTGAATCAGCCCAGATTGGCCAGGAGACCCAGTACTTC
TRBV5-1	TRBJ2-5	-	-	CASRRGLEETQYF	TGCGCCAGCAGGAGGGGTTTGGAAGAGACCCAGTACTTC
TRBV2	TRBJ2-2	many	-	CASSEDRDTGELFF	TGTGCCAGCAGTGAAGACAGGGACACCGGGGAGCTGTTTTTT
TRBV5-6	TRBJ1-2	many	-	CASSLGMGLYGYTF	TGTGCCAGCAGCTTGGGAATGGGGCTCTATGGCTACACCTTC
TRBV20-1	TRBJ2-2	many	-	CSAPNTGELFF	TGCAGTGCCCCTAACACCGGGGAGCTGTTTTTT
TRBV7-3	TRBJ2-1	few	TRBD2	CASSLTSGGNEQFF	TGTGCCAGCAGCTTGACTAGCGGAGGGAATGAGCAGTTCTTC